The next 23 T cell receptor beta chains were all read from a single sample in a study of blood T cells in healthy people across ages. Primers used in a second PCR of roughly 7 to 11 cycles were a sample-barcoded 5' primer and a J-beta primer mix. TCRdb re-analysed the 5' RACE reads in MiXCR, keeping a single row per CDR3 protein. The table includes approximately 770,000 distinct CDR3 sequences, 58% detected once. The specimen was blood. All receptors derive from a young man in good health.

The rearrangement uses TRBV3-1 and TRBJ2-7; unclear D gene. The J call may be faulty, since TRBJ2-5 better matches the DNA end. The germline V gene has CDR1 LGHDT and CDR2 YNNKEL (reference sequence). This CDR3 is 12 amino acids long. The CDR3 protein is CASSQIGKTQYF. CDR3 DNA sequence: TGTGCCAGCAGCCAAATTGGAAAGACCCAGTACTTC.

The chain recombines TRBV7-9 with TRBJ1-2, with a weak D call TRBD1 (5 bases). Per germline, CDR1 SEHNR and CDR2 FQNEAQ (reference sequence). The CDR3 length is 16 residues. V was cut by 7 bases and J by 4 bases, with 22 bases left in between. In DNA form, the CDR3 reads TGTGCCAGCACCATCCCTGAGACAGTAGATCTCTATGGCTACACCTTC. Protein product: CASTIPETVDLYGYTF.

This chain connects TRBV20-1 to TRBJ2-5; weak D call: TRBD1 (5 bases). The V gene lost 7 bases and the J gene lost 1 base, with 10 bases spanning the gap. The length of the CDR3 is 12 residues. CDR1 and CDR2 from the germline V gene are DFQATT and SNEGSKA (reference sequence). CDR3 in amino acids: CSGIQGQETQYF. In nucleotides, the CDR3 is TGCAGTGGAATTCAGGGCCAAGAGACCCAGTACTTC.

The V and J genes are TRBV20-1 and TRBJ2-5; 7 nucleotides line up with TRBD2. CDR1 is DFQATT and CDR2 is SNEGSKA in the germline V gene (reference sequence). Trimming removed 3 bases from V and 5 bases from J; junction bases left unmatched: 12. The CDR3 sequence is 15 residues long. CDR3 protein: CSARIPGEGGETQYF. In DNA, the CDR3 is TGCAGTGCTAGGATTCCGGGCGAGGGAGGGGAGACCCAGTACTTC.

The chain carries TRBV10-3 and TRBJ2-3; no firm D call. The V gene's germline CDR1 is ENHRY and CDR2 SYGVKD. This CDR3 spans 13 amino acids. V was trimmed by 4 bases and J by 4 bases, leaving 9 bases between them. CDR3: CAISAFGADTQYF. Here the CDR3 DNA reads TGTGCCATCAGTGCCTTTGGGGCAGATACGCAGTATTTT.

This clonotype was seen a handful of times. The gene calls are TRBV25-1 and TRBJ1-5; D is perhaps TRBD1 (6 bases). V lost 1 base, J lost 0 bases, and 16 bases lay in between. CDR1 and CDR2 from the germline V gene are MGHDK and SYGVNS. This CDR3 is 18 amino acids long. The CDR3 loop is CASSESTKGGGSNQPQHF. The DNA of the CDR3 is TGTGCCAGCAGTGAATCCACCAAGGGGGGCGGTAGCAATCAGCCCCAGCATTTT. The whole variable domain, remainder taken from reference TRBV25-1 and TRBJ1-5, is EADIYQTPRYLVIGTGKKITLECSQTMGHDKMYWYQQDPGMELHLIHYSYGVNSTEKGDLSSESTVSRIRTEHFPLTLESARPSHTSQYLCASSESTKGGGSNQPQHFGDGTRLSIL.

This clonotype was detected a few times. The chain links TRBV4-3 to TRBJ2-2; 10 nucleotides line up with TRBD2. After removal of 4 bases from V and 0 bases from J, the junction contained 5 bases not matched to a gene. The CDR3 contains 17 residues. The germline gives CDR1 LGHNA, CDR2 YSLEER. In DNA form, the CDR3 reads TGCGCCAGCAGCCGGCAGGGACTAGCGTCGAACACCGGGGAGCTGTTTTTT. Protein sequence: CASSRQGLASNTGELFF.

J is TRBJ2-5 and V is TRBV29-1; D remains unclear. The CDR3 is made up of 14 amino acids. CDR1 and CDR2 (germline): SQVTM, ANQGSEA. Deletions cut 3 bases from V and 0 bases from J, with 11 bases between. The CDR3 DNA reads as TGCAGCGTTGATGGTCTCCAGTACCAAGAGACCCAGTACTTC. It specifies CSVDGLQYQETQYF.

This clonotype was observed a few times. V usage is TRBV5-5 and J usage is TRBJ2-3; no firm D call. Trimming left V 0 bases short and J 2 bases short, with 7 bases between. The CDR3 has 14 amino acids. Germline V gene data show CDR1 as SGHKS and CDR2 as YYEKEE (reference sequence). The CDR3: CASSLVINTDTQYF. The DNA of the CDR3 is TGTGCCAGCAGCTTGGTCATTAACACAGATACGCAGTATTTT.

The rearrangement uses TRBV7-2 and TRBJ1-2; no reliable D call. The germline gives CDR1 SGHTA, CDR2 FQGNSA. V lost 0 bases and J 2 bases, leaving 7 bases between the germline ends. The CDR3 contains 14 residues. CDR3 in DNA: TGTGCCAGCAGCTTAGCGTCAGTCAACTATGGCTACACCTTC. Translating gives CASSLASVNYGYTF.

This clonotype was counted between two and nine times. The chain couples TRBV7-6 to TRBJ2-7; D may be TRBD2 (5 bases). CDR3 length equals 14 residues. Germline V gene lookup returns CDR1 SGHVS and CDR2 FNYEAQ. V gave up 5 bases and J gave up 4 bases, with 15 bases separating them. The DNA for the CDR3 is TGTGCCAGCAGCCCTGGGAGCTCTGGATACGAGCAGTACTTC. Its protein product is CASSPGSSGYEQYF.

This clonotype was seen a few times. This chain connects TRBV29-1 to TRBJ2-1; TRBD1 is a possible D gene (5 bases). V was shortened by 4 bases and J by 8 bases, with 9 bases between the two germline ends. This CDR3 comprises 11 residues. Per the germline V gene, CDR1 is SQVTM and CDR2 is ANQGSEA. The CDR3 coding sequence is TGCAGCGTTGGGGGCCAGGATGAGCAGTTCTTC. This codes for CSVGGQDEQFF.

To note about this clonotype: The junction shows a germline mismatch at one end, possibly a read error. The J gene is TRBJ1-6, the V gene TRBV7-2; tentative D call: TRBD1 (5 bases). Germline CDR1 and CDR2: SGHTA and FQGNSA. This CDR3 is 14 amino acids long. CDR3: CASSSGVVGSPPHF. Here the CDR3 DNA reads TGTGCCAGCAGCTCGGGGGTTGTTGGTTCACCCCCCCACTTT.

This clonotype came up a few times. The rearrangement joins TRBV3-1 to TRBJ2-2, with a possible D match to TRBD1 (6 bases). Germline V gene lookup returns CDR1 LGHDT and CDR2 YNNKEL (reference sequence). The CDR3 totals 16 residues. V lost 2 bases and J lost 2, with 12 bases in between. The CDR3 reads CASSQMPGQNTGELFF. The CDR3, as DNA: TGTGCCAGCAGCCAAATGCCGGGACAAAACACCGGGGAGCTGTTTTTT.

V gene TRBV20-1 combines with J gene TRBJ2-7, with D tentatively TRBD1 or TRBD2 (5 bases each). V lost 3 bases to trimming and J lost 0 bases, with 15 bases between them. Germline V lookup: CDR1 DFQATT, CDR2 SNEGSKA (reference sequence). This CDR3 is 15 amino acids long. The CDR3 reads CSASWPGAFSYEQYF. The CDR3 DNA reads as TGCAGTGCTAGTTGGCCCGGGGCCTTCTCCTACGAGCAGTACTTC.

The V gene is TRBV12-3 or TRBV12-4, the J gene TRBJ2-3, with 8 bases aligning to TRBD2. The V and J ends lost 11 bases and 5 bases, in that order; junction bases with no gene match: 12. The CDR3 covers 14 residues. CDR3 DNA sequence: TGTGCCGTCAATTTCGGGGGGGCCGGAGATACGCAGTATTTT. It is translated as CAVNFGGAGDTQYF.

This clonotype was counted between two and nine times. The chain uses TRBV3-1 and TRBJ2-3; no firm D call. CDR3 length equals 14 residues. V lost 0 bases, J lost 8 bases, and 12 bases lay in between. CDR1 is LGHDT, CDR2 YNNKEL, per germline (reference sequence). The CDR3, as DNA: TGTGCCAGCAGCCAAGATAATAGTTATGGTACGCAGTATTTT. This translates into CASSQDNSYGTQYF.

This chain links TRBV29-1 with TRBJ2-7; 9 bases align to TRBD1. After removal of 7 bases from V and 6 bases from J, the junction contained 10 bases not matched to a gene. The CDR3 has 13 amino acids. Per germline, CDR1 SQVTM and CDR2 ANQGSEA. CDR3 residues: CSGLGTGYSEQYF. The DNA of the CDR3 is TGCAGCGGGTTGGGGACAGGGTACTCCGAGCAGTACTTC.

CDR3 loop: CASSLFRDRPYEQYF. CDR3 coding DNA: TGTGCCAGCAGTTTATTCCGGGACAGACCCTACGAGCAGTACTTC. The V and J genes are TRBV27 and TRBJ2-7; TRBD1 matches at 7 bases. V dropped 1 base and J dropped 2; count of bases not matched to a gene: 5. Germline V gives CDR1 MNHEY, CDR2 SMNVEV (reference sequence). CDR3 length equals 15 residues.

This clonotype has ten or more counts. This chain uses TRBV12-3 or TRBV12-4 with TRBJ2-1; 9 bases fit TRBD2. The CDR3 covers 14 residues. V gave up 2 bases and J gave up 6 bases; unmatched junction bases: 2. In DNA, the CDR3 is TGTGCCAGCAGTTTACTAGCGGGGTCCAATGAGCAGTTCTTC. Amino acids: CASSLLAGSNEQFF.

This clonotype was recorded a few times. This chain uses TRBV28 with TRBJ2-3; tentatively, D is TRBD1 (5 bases). V shed 7 bases and J shed 2 bases, with 13 bases lying between them. Germline V gene data show CDR1 as MDHEN and CDR2 as SYDVKM. This CDR3 contains 14 residues. The CDR3 sequence: CASTVDSATDTQYF. CDR3 DNA sequence: TGTGCCAGCACTGTAGACAGCGCCACAGATACGCAGTATTTT.

The chain is built from TRBV20-1 and TRBJ2-7, with 9 bases that match TRBD2. Germline loops: CDR1 DFQATT, CDR2 SNEGSKA (reference sequence). The CDR3 consists of 13 residues. Losses at the gene ends were 5 bases for V and 4 bases for J; bases not matched to a gene: 6. CDR3 region: CSADLAGTYEQYF. The DNA for the CDR3 is TGCAGTGCTGATCTAGCGGGGACTTACGAGCAGTACTTC.

The V call is TRBV12-3 or TRBV12-4, the J call TRBJ2-5; D is ambiguous. The J call may be faulty, since TRBJ2-7 better matches the DNA end. This CDR3 is built from 12 residues. The CDR3 nucleotides read TGTGCCAGCAGTCGCTCCCCGGTCGAGCAGTACTTC. Translated, it gives CASSRSPVEQYF.